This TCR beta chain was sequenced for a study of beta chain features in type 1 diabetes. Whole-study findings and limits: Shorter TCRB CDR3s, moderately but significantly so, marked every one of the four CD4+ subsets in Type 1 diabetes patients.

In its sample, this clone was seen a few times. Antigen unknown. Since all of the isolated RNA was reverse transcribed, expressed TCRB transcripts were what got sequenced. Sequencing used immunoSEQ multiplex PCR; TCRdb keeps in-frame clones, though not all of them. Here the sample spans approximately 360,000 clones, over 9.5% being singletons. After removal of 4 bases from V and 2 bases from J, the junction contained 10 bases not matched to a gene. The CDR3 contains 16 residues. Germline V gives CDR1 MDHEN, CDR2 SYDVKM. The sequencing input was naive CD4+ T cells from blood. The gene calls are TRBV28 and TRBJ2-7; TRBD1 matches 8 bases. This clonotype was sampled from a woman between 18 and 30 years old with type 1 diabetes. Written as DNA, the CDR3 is TGTGCCAGCAGTTCTACCGGGACAGGAGCTACCTACGAGCAGTACTTC. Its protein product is CASSSTGTGATYEQYF.